This T cell receptor beta chain was identified in a study of OX40 agonist ivuxolimab in advanced cancers. Regarding the study as a whole: Dose levels from 0.1 to 3.0 mg/kg saw CD4+ and CD8+ blood T cells expand clonally by week 6.

This CDR3 is built from 15 residues. With 3 bases clipped from V and 3 bases from J, the junction kept 6 bases outside the gene matches. In germline, CDR1 is MNHEY, CDR2 SMNVEV (reference sequence). The timepoints at which blood was sampled were baseline, cycle 4 day 1, and cycle 7 day 1. Turning to this clone: Its antigen remains unknown.

The protocol was immunoSEQ multiplex PCR, while the TCRdb copy is restricted to in-frame clones and leaves out a portion. The sample holds about 69,000 clones; more than 75% are singletons and the top ten take about 6.3%. The TCR originated in an adult with an advanced solid tumor such as melanoma, head and neck, liver or kidney cancer. The material sequenced was CD4+ or CD8+ T cells sorted from blood, taken in a trial of the OX40 agonist ivuxolimab. The chain employs TRBV27 and TRBJ2-7; 9 nucleotides align to TRBD1. The CDR3 spells CASSFSGQGDYEQYF. The DNA for the CDR3 is TGTGCCAGCAGTTTTTCGGGACAGGGAGACTACGAGCAGTACTTC.